One and the same sample provided the 9 T cell receptor beta chains below, sequenced in a study of T-cell memory formation after mild COVID-19. TCRdb re-analysed the 5' RACE reads in MiXCR, keeping a single row per CDR3 protein. The repertoire holds tens of thousands of distinct CDR3 sequences, with 7.3% as singletons. Sequencing was carried out using PBMCs or a T cell subset sorted from them (not recorded which). These receptors all come from a man between 18 and 29 years old who had mild COVID-19 (a few samples of this study predate the infection). Cell type and time point are not known.

Ten or more counts support this clonotype. The chain combines TRBV7-8 with TRBJ1-4, with TRBD1 matching over 7 bases. This CDR3 contains 15 residues. Germline trimming cut 6 bases from V and 4 bases from J; bases unmatched to any gene: 8. Germline V lookup: CDR1 SGHVS, CDR2 FQNEAQ. CDR3 DNA: TGTGCCAGCAGTCCCAACAGGGGCTTTAATGAAAAACTGTTTTTT. Translated, it gives CASSPNRGFNEKLFF.

This chain connects TRBV2 to TRBJ1-6, with D possibly matching TRBD1 (6 bases). Germline loops: CDR1 SNHLY, CDR2 FYNNEI. This CDR3 is built from 15 residues. Trimming shortened V by 6 bases and J by 6 bases, and 15 bases separated the two germline ends. CDR3 protein: CASSLYGTPNSPLHF. CDR3 nucleotide sequence: TGTGCCAGCAGCCTGTACGGGACACCTAATTCACCCCTCCACTTT.

This clonotype was seen a handful of times. This chain links TRBV5-1 with TRBJ1-1; D not resolved. The CDR3 spans 14 residues. Trimming took 7 bases from V and 3 from J, leaving 16 bases between them. Germline V gives CDR1 SGHRS, CDR2 YFSETQ. DNA for the CDR3: TGCGCCAGCCGCGGCGGCTCCTCGGACACTGAAGCTTTCTTT. It specifies CASRGGSSDTEAFF.

The chain carries TRBV7-3 and TRBJ2-3, with 9 bases lining up with TRBD2. V lost 2 bases and J lost 4; bases outside the gene matches: 7. This CDR3 is 16 amino acids long. In germline, CDR1 is SGHTA, CDR2 FQGTGA. The CDR3 here is CASSLSGGGVADTQYF. For the CDR3, the DNA is TGTGCCAGCAGCTTATCGGGCGGGGGGGTCGCAGATACGCAGTATTTT.

This clonotype appeared many times. The chain is built from TRBV5-1 and TRBJ2-1, with TRBD2 as a possible D gene (6 bases). V was trimmed by 3 bases and J by 8 bases, leaving 12 bases between them. CDR1 SGHRS and CDR2 YFSETQ come from the germline V gene. CDR3 length: 13 residues. The CDR3 coding sequence is TGCGCCAGCAGCTGGGGGACTGAGGATGAGCAGTTCTTC. As protein: CASSWGTEDEQFF.

CDR3 nucleotides: TGTGCCAGCAGCCCCCTACCGGGACGGAATAACTATGGCTACACCTTC. Its translation is CASSPLPGRNNYGYTF. The rearrangement links TRBV4-2 to TRBJ1-2, with TRBD1 as a possible D gene (5 bases). This CDR3 has 16 amino acids. Germline V CDR1 and CDR2: LGHNA, YNFKEQ. Trimming removed 4 bases at V and 1 base at J, with 16 bases between.

This chain connects TRBV20-1 to TRBJ1-2; D possibly corresponds to TRBD1 (6 bases). The length of the CDR3 is 12 residues. The germline V gene has CDR1 DFQATT and CDR2 SNEGSKA (reference sequence). Trimming pared 5 bases from V and 6 bases from J, leaving 13 bases between. The CDR3 region has the DNA TGCAGTGCTGACAGGCAGGGGAATGGCTACACCTTC. As protein: CSADRQGNGYTF.

The chain is built from TRBV18 and TRBJ1-2, with D unresolved. CDR3 length equals 12 residues. CDR1 is KGHSH, CDR2 LQKENI, per germline. The germline V and J ends were trimmed by 3 bases and 8 bases, with 10 bases remaining between them. CDR3 region: CASSPSKVGYTF. The DNA for the CDR3 is TGTGCCAGCTCACCGTCGAAGGTCGGCTACACCTTC.

The table lists this clonotype with a few counts. This chain connects TRBV20-1 to TRBJ2-7; 7 nucleotides match TRBD1. Germline assignment: CDR1 DFQATT and CDR2 SNEGSKA (reference sequence). The CDR3 consists of 14 residues. The V segment lost 3 bases and the J segment 4 bases; nucleotides outside the gene matches: 9. CDR3 coding DNA: TGCAGTGCTAGGTGGAACAGGGGAACGTACGAGCAGTACGTC. This sequence encodes CSARWNRGTYEQYV.